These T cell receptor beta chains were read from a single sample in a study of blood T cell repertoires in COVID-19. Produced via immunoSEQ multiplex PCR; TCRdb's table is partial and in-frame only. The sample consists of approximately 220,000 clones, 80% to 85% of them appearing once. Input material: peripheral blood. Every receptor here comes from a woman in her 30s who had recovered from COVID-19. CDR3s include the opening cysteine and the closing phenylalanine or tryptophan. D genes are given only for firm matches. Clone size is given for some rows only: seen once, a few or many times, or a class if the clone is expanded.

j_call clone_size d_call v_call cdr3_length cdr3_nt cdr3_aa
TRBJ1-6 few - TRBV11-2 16 TGTGCCAGCAGCTTAGTGTCCGGCAGGGCCTCTTCACCCCTCCACTTT CASSLVSGRASSPLHF
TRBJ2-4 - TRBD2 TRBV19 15 TGTGCCAGTAGCACCTTAGCGGGAGCCAAAAACATTCAGTACTTC CASSTLAGAKNIQYF
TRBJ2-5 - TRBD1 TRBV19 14 TGTGCCAGTAGTGGGACAGGGGGTTTCGAGACCCAGTACTTC CASSGTGGFETQYF
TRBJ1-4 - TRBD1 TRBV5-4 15 TGTGCCAGCAGCGGGACAGGGGGCACTAATGAAAAACTGTTTTTT CASSGTGGTNEKLFF
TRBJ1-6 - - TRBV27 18 TGTGCCAGCAGTTTACGGGGGTTTCCTAGCTCCTATAATTCACCCCTCCACTTT CASSLRGFPSSYNSPLHF
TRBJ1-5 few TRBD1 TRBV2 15 TGTGCCAGCAGTCCCGGGACAGGGGGGGATCAGCCCCAGCATTTT CASSPGTGGDQPQHF
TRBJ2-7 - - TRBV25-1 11 TGTGCCAGCGAGGAGTCCTACGAGCAGTACTTC CASEESYEQYF
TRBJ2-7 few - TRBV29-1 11 TGCAGCGTTAGGTCGGCCGACTACCAGTACTTC CSVRSADYQYF
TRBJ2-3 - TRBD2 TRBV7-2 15 TGTGCCAGCAGCTCCCGGGGCGGGGGAATAGATACGCAGTATTTT CASSSRGGGIDTQYF
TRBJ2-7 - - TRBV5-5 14 TGTGCCAGCAGCTCGGTAAAGCGCCACTACGAGCAGTACTTC CASSSVKRHYEQYF
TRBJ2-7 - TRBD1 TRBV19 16 TGTGCCAGTAGGAGAGCCGGGACAGGGGGCGTCTACGAGCAGTACTTC CASRRAGTGGVYEQYF
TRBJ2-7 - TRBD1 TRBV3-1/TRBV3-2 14 TGTGCCAGCAGCCAATCCTACAGGGGGCTCGAGCAGTACTTC CASSQSYRGLEQYF
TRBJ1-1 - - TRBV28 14 TGTGCCATCCGTAGGGGGGGCGAGGTCACTGAAGCTTTCTTT CAIRRGGEVTEAFF
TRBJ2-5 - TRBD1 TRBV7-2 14 TGTGCCAGCAGCTACAACAGGGGGAAAGAGACCCAGTACTTC CASSYNRGKETQYF
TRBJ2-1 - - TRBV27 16 TGTGCCAGCAGTTTCGGGAATAGCGGAACCTACAATGAGCAGTTCTTC CASSFGNSGTYNEQFF
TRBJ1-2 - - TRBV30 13 TGTGCCTGGAGGCCCTGGTCAGACTATGGCTACACCTTC CAWRPWSDYGYTF
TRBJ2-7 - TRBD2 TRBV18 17 TGTGCCAGCTCACCACAAGATAGGCGGGAGGGCTTCTACGAGCAGTACTTC CASSPQDRREGFYEQYF
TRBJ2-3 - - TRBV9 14 TGTGCCAGCAGCGTTCCGGGCCCAGGGGATACGCAGTATTTT CASSVPGPGDTQYF
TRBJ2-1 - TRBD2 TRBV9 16 TGTGCCAGCAGCGTAGGGGTAGCGGGACTTCTCAATGAGCAGTTCTTC CASSVGVAGLLNEQFF
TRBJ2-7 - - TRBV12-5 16 TGTGCTAGTGGTTCCACCAAACTCGTACCTGACTACGAGCAGTACTTC CASGSTKLVPDYEQYF
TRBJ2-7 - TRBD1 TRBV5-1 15 TGCGCCAGCAGCCGGGCTGGGACAGGGGGCTACGAGCAGTACTTC CASSRAGTGGYEQYF
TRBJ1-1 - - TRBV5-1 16 TGCGCCAGCAGCTTGGATCCTCCGGGCACAGGCACTGAAGCTTTCTTT CASSLDPPGTGTEAFF
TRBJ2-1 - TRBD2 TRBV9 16 TGTGCCAGCAGCGCGGCCCGGACTAGCGTCTACAATGAGCAGTTCTTC CASSAARTSVYNEQFF
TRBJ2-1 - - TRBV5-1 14 TGCGCCAGCAGCTTGGTAGGGGGAGTAAATGAGCAGTTCTTC CASSLVGGVNEQFF
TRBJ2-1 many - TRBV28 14 TGTGCCAGCAGTTTATGGGCTCCCCAGGATGAGCAGTTCTTC CASSLWAPQDEQFF
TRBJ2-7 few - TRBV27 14 TGTGCCAGCAGTTTAAGACAGTTGACGTTTGAGCAGTACTTC CASSLRQLTFEQYF
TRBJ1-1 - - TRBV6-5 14 TGTGCCAGCGTTCAGGGGATTTTGAACACTGAAGCTTTCTTT CASVQGILNTEAFF
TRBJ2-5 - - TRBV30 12 TGTGCCTGGAGCCCCGGCGGGGAGACCCAGTACTTC CAWSPGGETQYF
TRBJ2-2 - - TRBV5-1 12 TGCGCCAGCAGCCCCACAGCCGGGGAGCTGTTTTTT CASSPTAGELFF
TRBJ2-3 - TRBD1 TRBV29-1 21 TGCAGCGTTGAAGAACCATACCCCGGACAGGGGACCTCTTCTAGCACAGATACGCAGTATTTT CSVEEPYPGQGTSSSTDTQYF
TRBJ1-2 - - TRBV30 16 TGTGCCTGGGAGACGTCCACCGGGCAGGGCGCCTATGGCTACACCTTC CAWETSTGQGAYGYTF
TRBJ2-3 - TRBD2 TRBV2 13 TGTGCCAGCATCAGCGGGAGGGTAGATACGCAGTATTTT CASISGRVDTQYF
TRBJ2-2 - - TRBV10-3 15 TGTGCCATCAGTGGAAGCGGGACAAACACCGGGGAGCTGTTTTTT CAISGSGTNTGELFF
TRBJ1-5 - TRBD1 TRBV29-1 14 TGCAGCGTTGGGACAGGGGATAGCAATCAGCCCCAGCATTTT CSVGTGDSNQPQHF
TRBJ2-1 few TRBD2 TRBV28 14 TGTGCCAGCAGTTTGGGGGGGTATTACAATGAGCAGTTCTTC CASSLGGYYNEQFF
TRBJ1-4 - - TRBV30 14 TGTGCCTGCCCCGGGGAGGAGGGGTTCGGAAAACTGTTTTTT CACPGEEGFGKLFF
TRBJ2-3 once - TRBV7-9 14 TGTGCCAGCAGCGCAGTACAGGGCACAGATACGCAGTATTTT CASSAVQGTDTQYF
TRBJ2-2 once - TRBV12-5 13 TGTGCTAGTGGTCCGCCGAACACCAGGGAGCTGTTTTTT CASGPPNTRELFF
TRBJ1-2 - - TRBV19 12 TGTGCCACGACGGGTCTAGACTATGGCTACACCTTC CATTGLDYGYTF
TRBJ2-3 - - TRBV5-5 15 TGTGCCAGCAGCTTGCACGACTCCTACACAGATACGCAGTATTTT CASSLHDSYTDTQYF
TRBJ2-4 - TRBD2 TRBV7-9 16 TGTGCCAGCAGCTTAGTTCCTAGCGGGAGGGAAAACATTCAGTACTTC CASSLVPSGRENIQYF
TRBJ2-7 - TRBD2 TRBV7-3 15 TGTGCCAGCAGCTTAGGAGGAAGCGGGAACTACGAGCAGTACTTC CASSLGGSGNYEQYF
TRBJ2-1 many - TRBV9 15 TGTGCCAGCAGCGTCGGCTGGGGGCGAGGCAATGAGCAGTTCTTC CASSVGWGRGNEQFF
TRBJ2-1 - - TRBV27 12 TGTGCCAGCAGTCAACTATACAATGAGCAGTTCTTC CASSQLYNEQFF
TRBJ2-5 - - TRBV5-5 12 TGTGCCAGCAGAAGGGACTCAGAGACCCAGTACTTC CASRRDSETQYF
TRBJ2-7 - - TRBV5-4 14 TGTGCCAGCTCACGCCGGCCGCGGTTCGGAGTGGAGTACTTC CASSRRPRFGVEYF
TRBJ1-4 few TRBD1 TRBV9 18 TGTGCCAGCAGCCCCCGAAGACAGGGGGAGGCGGGGAATGAAAAACTGTTTTTT CASSPRRQGEAGNEKLFF
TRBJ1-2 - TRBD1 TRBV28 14 TGTGCCAGCAACAGGGACAGAAGAAACTATGGCTACACCTTC CASNRDRRNYGYTF
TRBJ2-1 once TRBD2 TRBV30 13 TGTGCTCTCGGACTAGAAGCCTACAATGAGCAGTTCTTC CALGLEAYNEQFF
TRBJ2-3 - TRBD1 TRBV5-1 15 TGCGCCAGCAGCACGGGACAGGGGCTAGAGGATACGCAGTATTTT CASSTGQGLEDTQYF
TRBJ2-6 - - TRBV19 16 TGTGCCAGTAGTGTTAGACACTTCTCTGGGGCCAACGTCCTGACTTTC CASSVRHFSGANVLTF
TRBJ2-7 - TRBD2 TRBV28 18 TGTGCCAGCAGTTTATACCCCGTTAAGACTAGCGCTCCCTACGAGCAGTACTTC CASSLYPVKTSAPYEQYF
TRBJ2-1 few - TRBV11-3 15 TGTGCCAGCAGCTTAGCTGGCAGTCCCTACAATGAGCAGTTCTTC CASSLAGSPYNEQFF
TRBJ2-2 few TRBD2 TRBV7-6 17 TGTGCCAGCAGCCCCGGGACTAGCGGCTTGGGGACCGGGGAGCTGTTTTTT CASSPGTSGLGTGELFF
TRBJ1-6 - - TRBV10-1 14 TGCGCCAGCAGTGAGGGCCGACTTAATTCACCCCTCCACTTT CASSEGRLNSPLHF
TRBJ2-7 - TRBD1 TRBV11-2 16 TGTGCCAGCAGCTTAGCGGCCGGGACAGCTTCCTACGAGCAGTACTTC CASSLAAGTASYEQYF
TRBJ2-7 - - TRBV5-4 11 TGTGCCAGCAGCTCCAGGTACGAGCAGTACTTC CASSSRYEQYF
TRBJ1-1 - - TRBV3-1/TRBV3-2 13 TGTGCCAGCAGCCAAGGCAGGAACACTGAAGCTTTCTTT CASSQGRNTEAFF